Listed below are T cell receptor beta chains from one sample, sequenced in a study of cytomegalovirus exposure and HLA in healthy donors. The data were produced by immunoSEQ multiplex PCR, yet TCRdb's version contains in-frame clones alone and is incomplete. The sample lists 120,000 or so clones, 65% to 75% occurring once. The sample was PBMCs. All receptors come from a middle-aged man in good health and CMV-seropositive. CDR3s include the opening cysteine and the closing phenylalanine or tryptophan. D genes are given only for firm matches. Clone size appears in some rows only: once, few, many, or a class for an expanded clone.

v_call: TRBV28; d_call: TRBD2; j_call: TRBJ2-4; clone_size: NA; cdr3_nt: TGTGCCAGCAGTTCAACTAGCGCAGTACAGTACTTC; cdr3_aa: CASSSTSAVQYF
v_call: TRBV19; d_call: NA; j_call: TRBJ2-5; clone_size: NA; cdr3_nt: TGTGCCAGTAGTATAGGGCAGAATAAAGAGACCCAGTACTTC; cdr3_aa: CASSIGQNKETQYF
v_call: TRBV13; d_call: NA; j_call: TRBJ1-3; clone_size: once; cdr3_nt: TGTGCCAGCAGCTTACTCCCATTGACTCATTTTTCTGGAAACACCATATATTTT; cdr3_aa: CASSLLPLTHFSGNTIYF
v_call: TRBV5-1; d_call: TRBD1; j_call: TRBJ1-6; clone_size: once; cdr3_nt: TGCGCCAGCAGCTTCGCCGGGACAGAAACCAATTCACCCCTCCACTTT; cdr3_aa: CASSFAGTETNSPLHF
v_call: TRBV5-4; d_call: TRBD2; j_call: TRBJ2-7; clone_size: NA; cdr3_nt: TGTGCCAGCAGCTTGGCTGGCGGGAGATACGAGCAGTACTTC; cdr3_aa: CASSLAGGRYEQYF
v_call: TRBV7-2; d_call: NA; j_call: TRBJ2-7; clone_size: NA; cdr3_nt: TGTGCCAGCACCCAGAGGCCGTACGAGCAGTACTTC; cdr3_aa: CASTQRPYEQYF
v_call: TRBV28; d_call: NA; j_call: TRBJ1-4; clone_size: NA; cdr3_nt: TGTGCCAGCAGTTTCATAGGGGGTAAAAATGAAAAACTGTTTTTT; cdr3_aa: CASSFIGGKNEKLFF
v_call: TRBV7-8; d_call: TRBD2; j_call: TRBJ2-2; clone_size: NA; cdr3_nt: TGTGCCAGCAGCTGGCTAGCGGACGGGGAGCTGTTTTTT; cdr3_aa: CASSWLADGELFF
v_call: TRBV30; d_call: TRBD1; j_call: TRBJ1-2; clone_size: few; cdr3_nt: TGTGCCTGGAGTGTAAAGGGGGCAGGAGGCTACACCTTC; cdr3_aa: CAWSVKGAGGYTF
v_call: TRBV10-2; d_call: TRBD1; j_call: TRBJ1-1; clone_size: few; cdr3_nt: TGCGCCAGCAACCAGCCGGGACAGGGAAACACTGAAGCTTTCTTT; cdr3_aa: CASNQPGQGNTEAFF
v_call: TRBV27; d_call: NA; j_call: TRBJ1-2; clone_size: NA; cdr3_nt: TGTGCCAGCAGTCCAAGGGGCAGGGCCGGCTACACCTTC; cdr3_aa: CASSPRGRAGYTF
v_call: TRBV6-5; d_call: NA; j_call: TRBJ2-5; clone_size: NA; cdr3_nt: TGTGCCAGCAGTTACACGGCAGGGCGGCAAGAGACCCAGTACTTC; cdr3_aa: CASSYTAGRQETQYF
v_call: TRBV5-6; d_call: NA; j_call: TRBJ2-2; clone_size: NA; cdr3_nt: TGTGCCAGCAACGTGCCAGGGCTGGACACCGGGGAGCTGTTTTTT; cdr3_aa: CASNVPGLDTGELFF
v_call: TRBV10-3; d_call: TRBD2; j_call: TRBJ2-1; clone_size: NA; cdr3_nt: TGTGCCATCAGTGGGGAACTAGCGGGGGTCAATGAGCAGTTCTTC; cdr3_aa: CAISGELAGVNEQFF
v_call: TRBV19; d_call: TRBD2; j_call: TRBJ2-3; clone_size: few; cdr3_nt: TGTGCCGCCGGCGTGTCAGGCGGGAGTACAGATACGCAGTATTTT; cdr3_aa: CAAGVSGGSTDTQYF
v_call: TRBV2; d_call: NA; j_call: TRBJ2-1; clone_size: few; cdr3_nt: TGTGCCAGCAGTGCCAGAGGGGAGCAGTTCTTC; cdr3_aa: CASSARGEQFF
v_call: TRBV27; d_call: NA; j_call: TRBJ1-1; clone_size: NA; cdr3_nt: TGTGCCAGCACTTTAAGATGGGGGGACACTGAAGCTTTCTTT; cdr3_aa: CASTLRWGDTEAFF
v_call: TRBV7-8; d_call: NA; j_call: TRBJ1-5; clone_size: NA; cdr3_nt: TGTGCCAGCAGCTTACGGGGGGATCCCAATCAGCCCCAGCATTTT; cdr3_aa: CASSLRGDPNQPQHF
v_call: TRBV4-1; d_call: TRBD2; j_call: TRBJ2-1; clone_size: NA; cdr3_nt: TGCGCCAGCAGCGGGAGGGACGGGGTAGGGAATGAGCAGTTCTTC; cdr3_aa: CASSGRDGVGNEQFF
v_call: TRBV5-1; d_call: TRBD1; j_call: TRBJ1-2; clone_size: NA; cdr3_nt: TGCGCCAGCAGCTTGGGGAACAGGGGCGTCTATGGCTACACCTTC; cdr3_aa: CASSLGNRGVYGYTF
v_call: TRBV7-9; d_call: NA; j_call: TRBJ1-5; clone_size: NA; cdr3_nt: TGTGCCAGCAGCTTATACGGGAATCAGCCCCAGCATTTT; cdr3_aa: CASSLYGNQPQHF
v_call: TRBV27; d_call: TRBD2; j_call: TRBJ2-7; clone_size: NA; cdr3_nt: TGTGCCAGCAGTTTAAATGGCCCCGGGACTAGCGGACTAATAGCCTACGAGCAGTACTTC; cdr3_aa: CASSLNGPGTSGLIAYEQYF
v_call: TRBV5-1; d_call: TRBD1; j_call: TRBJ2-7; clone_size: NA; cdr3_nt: TGCGCCAGCAGCCCCCGACAGGGGAAGTCCTACGAGCAGTACTTC; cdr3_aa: CASSPRQGKSYEQYF
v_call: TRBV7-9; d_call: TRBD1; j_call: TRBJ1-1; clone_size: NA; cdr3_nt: TGTGCCAGCAGCACACCGGGACAGGGAGGGAATGAAGCTTTCTTT; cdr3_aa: CASSTPGQGGNEAFF
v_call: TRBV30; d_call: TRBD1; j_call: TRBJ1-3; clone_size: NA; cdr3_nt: TGTGCCTGGATCGGACAGGGACGAAACACCATATATTTT; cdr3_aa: CAWIGQGRNTIYF
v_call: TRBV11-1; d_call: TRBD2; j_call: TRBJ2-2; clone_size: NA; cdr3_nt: TGTGCCTCCCGGGGGACTAGCGGCGACACCGGGGAGCTGTTTTTT; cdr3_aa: CASRGTSGDTGELFF
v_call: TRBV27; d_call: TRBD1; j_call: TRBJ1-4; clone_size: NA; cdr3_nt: TGTGCCAGCAGTCTCAGGGGGGCAAATGAAAAACTGTTTTTT; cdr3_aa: CASSLRGANEKLFF
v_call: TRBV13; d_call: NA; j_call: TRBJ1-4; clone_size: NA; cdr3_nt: TGTGCCAGCAGCTACTCCCAGAGGGCCGCTAATGAAAAACTGTTTTTT; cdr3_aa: CASSYSQRAANEKLFF
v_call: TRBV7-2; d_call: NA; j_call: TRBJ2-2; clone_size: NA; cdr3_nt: TGTGCCAGCAGCTTAGCGCGACGGGTAGCCGGGGAGCTGTTTTTT; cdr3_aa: CASSLARRVAGELFF
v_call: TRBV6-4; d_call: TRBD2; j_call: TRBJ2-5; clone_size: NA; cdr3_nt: TGTGCCAGCAGTGACCGGGGGGGGACGCAAGAGACCCAGTACTTC; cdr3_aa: CASSDRGGTQETQYF
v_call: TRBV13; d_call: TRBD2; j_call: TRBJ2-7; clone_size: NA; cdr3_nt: TGTGCCAGCAGCTTAGCTAGCGGGAACTACGAGCAGTACTTC; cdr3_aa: CASSLASGNYEQYF
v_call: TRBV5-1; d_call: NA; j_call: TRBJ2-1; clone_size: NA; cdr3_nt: TGCGCCAGCAGCTTGCGCGTCTCCTACAATGAGCAGTTCTTC; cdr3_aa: CASSLRVSYNEQFF
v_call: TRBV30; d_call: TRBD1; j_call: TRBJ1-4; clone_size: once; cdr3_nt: TGTGTCGGTGGCAGGGGGGCTGAAAAACTGTTTTTT; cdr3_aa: CVGGRGAEKLFF
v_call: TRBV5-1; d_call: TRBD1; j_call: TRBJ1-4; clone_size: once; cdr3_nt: TGCGCCAGCAGCTTGGCCGGGCGACAGGGGGGTGAAAAACTGTTTTTT; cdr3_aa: CASSLAGRQGGEKLFF
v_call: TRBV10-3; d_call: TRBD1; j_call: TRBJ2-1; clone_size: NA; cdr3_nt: TGTGCCATCAGCCCGGGACAGGGGACCACAATTGAGCAGTTCTTC; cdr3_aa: CAISPGQGTTIEQFF
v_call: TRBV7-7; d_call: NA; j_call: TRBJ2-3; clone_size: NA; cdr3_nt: TGTGCCAGCAGCCCTTCCGGGGGAGGCCCTCTAAATACGCAGTATTTT; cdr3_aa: CASSPSGGGPLNTQYF
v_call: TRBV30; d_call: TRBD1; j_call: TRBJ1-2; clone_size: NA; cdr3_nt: TGTGCCTGGACCCGTAAGGGACAGGGGGCCGCTAACTATGGCTACACCTTC; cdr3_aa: CAWTRKGQGAANYGYTF
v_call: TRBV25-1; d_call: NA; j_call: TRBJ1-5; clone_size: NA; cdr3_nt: TGTGCCAGCGGACCAGGCGGCGGGGGTCGCCAGCATTTT; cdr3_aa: CASGPGGGGRQHF
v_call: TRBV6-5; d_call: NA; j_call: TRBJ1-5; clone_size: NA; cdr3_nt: TGTGCCAGCAGTCCCCGGACACTTAGCAATCAGCCCCAGCATTTT; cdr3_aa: CASSPRTLSNQPQHF
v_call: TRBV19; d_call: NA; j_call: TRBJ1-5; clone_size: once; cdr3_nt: TGTGCCAGTAGTATGACAAATAATCAGCCCCAGCATTTT; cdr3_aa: CASSMTNNQPQHF
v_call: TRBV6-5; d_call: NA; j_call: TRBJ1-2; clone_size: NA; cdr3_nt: TGTGCCAGCAGTGTAGGTCGTCCAGCGCTCTATGGCTACACCTTC; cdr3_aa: CASSVGRPALYGYTF
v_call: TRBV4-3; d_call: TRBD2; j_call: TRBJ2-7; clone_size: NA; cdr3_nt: TGCGCCAGCAGCCAAGACAGCGGGACTAGCACCTACGAGCAGTACTTC; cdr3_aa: CASSQDSGTSTYEQYF
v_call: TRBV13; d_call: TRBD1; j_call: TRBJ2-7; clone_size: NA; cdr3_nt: TGTGCCAGCAGCTTAGCTTCCGGGGCCAGGGGGACCTACGAGCAGTACTTC; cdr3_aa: CASSLASGARGTYEQYF
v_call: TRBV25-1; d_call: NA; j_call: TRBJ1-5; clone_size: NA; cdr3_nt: TGTGCCAGCAGTGCGGGGGGGGTTGGCAATCAGCCCCAGCATTTT; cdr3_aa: CASSAGGVGNQPQHF
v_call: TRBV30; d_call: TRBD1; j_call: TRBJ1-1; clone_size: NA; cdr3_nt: TGTGCCTGGAGAAAAAAGGGACAGGGCAGTGCTGAAGCTTTCTTT; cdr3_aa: CAWRKKGQGSAEAFF
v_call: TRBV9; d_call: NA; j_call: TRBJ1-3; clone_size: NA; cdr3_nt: TGTGCCAGCAGCGTTAGCGGGGGAACCTCTGGAAACACCATATATTTT; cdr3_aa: CASSVSGGTSGNTIYF
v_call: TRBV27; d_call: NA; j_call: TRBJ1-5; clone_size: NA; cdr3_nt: TGTGCCAGCAGTTTTAGGCAGGCGGGGCCCCAGCATTTT; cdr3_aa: CASSFRQAGPQHF
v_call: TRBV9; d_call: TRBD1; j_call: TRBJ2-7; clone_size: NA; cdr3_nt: TGTGCCAGCAGCGTAGGAACAGGGGCCTACGAGCAGTACTTC; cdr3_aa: CASSVGTGAYEQYF
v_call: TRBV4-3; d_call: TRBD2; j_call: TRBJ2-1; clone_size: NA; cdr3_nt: TGCGCCAGCAGCCAAGCAGGGCTAGCGGGAGGGCCTTACAATGAGCAGTTCTTC; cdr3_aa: CASSQAGLAGGPYNEQFF
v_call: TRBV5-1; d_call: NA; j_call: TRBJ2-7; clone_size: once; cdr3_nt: TGCGCCAGCAGCTTGGACCACAGTTCCTACGAGCAGTACTTC; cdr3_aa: CASSLDHSSYEQYF
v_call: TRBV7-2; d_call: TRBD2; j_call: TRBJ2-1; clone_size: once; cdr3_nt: TGTGCCAGCAGTTCCCGTGGTAGCGGGAGGTTCTTC; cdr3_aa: CASSSRGSGRFF
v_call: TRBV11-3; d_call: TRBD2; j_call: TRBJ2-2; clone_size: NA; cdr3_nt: TGTGCCAGCAGCGCCAGGACTAGCGGGAGTGTCGGGGAGCTGTTTTTT; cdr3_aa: CASSARTSGSVGELFF
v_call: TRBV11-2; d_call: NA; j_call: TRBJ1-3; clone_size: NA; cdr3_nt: TGTGCCAGCAGCTTAGGACAGCGGGGGGGAAACACCATATATTTT; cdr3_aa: CASSLGQRGGNTIYF
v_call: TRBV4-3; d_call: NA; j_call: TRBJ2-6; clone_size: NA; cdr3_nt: TGCGCCAGCAGCCAAGAATCGGGGGTACGCTCTGGGGCCAACGTCCTGACTTTC; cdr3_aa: CASSQESGVRSGANVLTF
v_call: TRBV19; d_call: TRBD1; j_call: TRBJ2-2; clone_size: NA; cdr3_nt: TGTGCCAGTAGCCCCAAACAGGGGGACACCGGGGAGCTGTTTTTT; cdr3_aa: CASSPKQGDTGELFF
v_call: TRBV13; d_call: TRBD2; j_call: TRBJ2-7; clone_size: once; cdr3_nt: TGTGCCAGCAGCTTGGGCGGGGGGGACTACGAGCAGTACTTC; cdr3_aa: CASSLGGGDYEQYF
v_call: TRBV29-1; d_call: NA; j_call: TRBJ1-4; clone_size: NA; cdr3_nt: TGCAGCGCAAGCAGTCCCTCGGAGGGTAATGAAAAACTGTTTTTT; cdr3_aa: CSASSPSEGNEKLFF